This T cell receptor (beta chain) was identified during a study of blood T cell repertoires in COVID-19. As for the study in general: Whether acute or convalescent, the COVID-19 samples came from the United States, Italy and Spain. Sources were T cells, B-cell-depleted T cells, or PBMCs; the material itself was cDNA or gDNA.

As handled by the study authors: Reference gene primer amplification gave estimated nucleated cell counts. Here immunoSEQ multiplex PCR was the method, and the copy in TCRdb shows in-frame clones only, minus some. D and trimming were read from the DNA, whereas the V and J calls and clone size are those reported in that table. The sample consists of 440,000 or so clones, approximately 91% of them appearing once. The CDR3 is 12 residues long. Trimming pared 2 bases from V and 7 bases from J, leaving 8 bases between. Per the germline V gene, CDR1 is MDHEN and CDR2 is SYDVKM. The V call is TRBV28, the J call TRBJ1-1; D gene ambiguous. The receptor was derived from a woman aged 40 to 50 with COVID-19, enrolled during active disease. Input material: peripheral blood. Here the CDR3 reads CASSLASDEAFF. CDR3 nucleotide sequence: TGTGCCAGCAGTTTAGCCAGTGATGAAGCTTTCTTT. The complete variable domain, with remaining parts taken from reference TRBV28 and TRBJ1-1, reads DVKVTQSSRYLVKRTGEKVFLECVQDMDHENMFWYRQDPGLGLRLIYFSYDVKMKEKGDIPEGYSVSREKKERFSLILESASTNQTSMYLCASSLASDEAFFGQGTRLTVV.